Below are 14 T cell receptor beta chains sequenced from a single sample in a study of T cell repertoires in cytomegalovirus infection. Each CDR3 protein is one row after TCRdb ran MiXCR on the reads. The table lists approximately 630,000 distinct CDR3 sequences, roughly 24% of them singletons. Sample: CD8+ T cells from PBMCs. These receptors were collected from a human donor in good health (CMV status not recorded). Some clones in this sample may be carry-over from other donors' samples.

This clonotype was detected ten times or more. The chain carries TRBV6-1 and TRBJ2-1; the D gene is possibly TRBD2 (5 bases). Germline CDR1 and CDR2: MNHNS and SASEGT. V was clipped by 3 bases and J by 6 bases, with 18 bases between them. CDR3 length: 16 amino acids. The CDR3: CASSDLPGVRPNEQFF. In DNA, the CDR3 is TGTGCCAGCAGTGATCTCCCCGGGGTCCGCCCCAATGAGCAGTTCTTC.

There are a few counts of this clonotype. This rearrangement joins TRBV13 to TRBJ2-1, with D tentatively TRBD2 (6 bases). The CDR3 has 15 amino acids. CDR1 is PRHDT and CDR2 is FYEKMQ in the germline V gene (reference sequence). V was clipped by 4 bases and J by 0 bases, with 10 bases between them. CDR3: CASSSRGYSYNEQFF. CDR3 in DNA: TGTGCCAGCAGCTCACGGGGGTACTCCTACAATGAGCAGTTCTTC.

The chain couples TRBV23-1 to TRBJ1-6; D is undetermined. TRBV23-1 is identified as an open reading frame with a role that is uncertain. The CDR3 covers 18 residues. V dropped 2 bases and J dropped 5 bases, with 19 bases sitting between them. The CDR3 protein is CASSQPPPWSSDNSPLHF. CDR3 in DNA: TGCGCCAGCAGTCAACCTCCCCCTTGGTCATCGGATAATTCACCCCTCCACTTT.

The V and J genes are TRBV28 and TRBJ2-2; a weak D match, TRBD2 (6 bases). The CDR3 extends over 16 amino acids. The V and J ends lost 5 bases and 1 base respectively, with 14 bases between them. CDR1 is MDHEN and CDR2 is SYDVKM in the germline V gene. The CDR3 loop reads CASSGGAAVNTGELFF. The CDR3 nucleotides are TGTGCCAGCAGTGGAGGGGCGGCCGTGAACACCGGGGAGCTGTTTTTT.

In its sample, this clonotype was seen many times. The chain carries TRBV7-6 and TRBJ1-1, with TRBD1 matching over 8 bases. V shed 1 base, J shed 5 bases, and the junction held 3 bases outside the gene matches. CDR1 and CDR2 (germline): SGHVS, FNYEAQ. The CDR3 is 14 amino acids. DNA for the CDR3: TGTGCCAGCAGCTTAGTCGACAGGGGAACTGAAGCTTTCTTT. It translates to CASSLVDRGTEAFF.

This chain uses TRBV12-3 or TRBV12-4 with TRBJ2-4, with D perhaps assigned TRBD1 or TRBD2 (5 bases each). V lost 8 bases, J lost 4 bases, and 21 bases lay in between. The CDR3 covers 16 residues. The DNA for the CDR3 is TGTGCCAGCTCCTCTCCCGCCAGGGACGGGAAAAACATTCAGTACTTC. It translates to CASSSPARDGKNIQYF.

This chain connects TRBV5-1 to TRBJ1-1; 7 positions match TRBD1. The V segment lost 0 bases and the J segment 7 bases; nucleotides outside the gene matches: 12. The CDR3 length is 16 residues. Germline values: CDR1 SGHRS, CDR2 YFSETQ. The CDR3 DNA follows: TGCGCCAGCAGCTTGGAACCGGGACAGAGAGTTTTTGAAGCTTTCTTT. As protein: CASSLEPGQRVFEAFF.

This clonotype was recorded many times. Relative to the germline gene, one junction end is altered; a read error may explain this. This chain links TRBV7-7 with TRBJ2-1, with 9 nucleotides matching TRBD2. The CDR3 runs to 16 residues. Germline lookup yields CDR1 SSHAT and CDR2 FNYEAQ (reference sequence). CDR3 DNA: TGTGCTAGCAGCGTCGGACTAGCGAGCTCCTACAATGAGCAGTTCTTC. It yields the protein CASSVGLASSYNEQFF.

As concerns this clonotype: A much more abundant neighbour one base away suggests this may be a read error. V and J are TRBV6-6 and TRBJ1-2, with unresolved D. The CDR3 contains 15 residues. Per the germline V gene, CDR1 is MNHNY and CDR2 is SVGAGI (reference sequence). With 5 bases removed from V and 5 bases from J, the gap between germline ends came to 18 bases. CDR3 nucleotide sequence: TGTGCCAGCAGTCCCTTAGGGTCGGCCAAATATGGCTACACCTTC. Encoded protein: CASSPLGSAKYGYTF.

This clonotype was recorded a few times. The rearrangement links TRBV6-1 to TRBJ1-5; no clear D gene. Germline loops: CDR1 MNHNS, CDR2 SASEGT. This CDR3 spans 13 amino acids. Deletions cut 4 bases from V and 2 bases from J, with 6 bases between. The CDR3 here is CASSARGNQPQHF. The CDR3 DNA sequence: TGTGCCAGCAGTGCCAGAGGCAATCAGCCCCAGCATTTT.

Of note for this clonotype: Just one base apart from a much larger clone, this may be a read error. The chain combines TRBV7-2 with TRBJ1-2, with D tentatively TRBD1 (5 bases). The CDR3 length is 14 residues. Per germline, CDR1 SGHTA and CDR2 FQGNSA. Here the CDR3 DNA reads TGTGCCAGCGGCTTCGGGACTCCTAACTATGGCTACACCTTC. It yields the protein CASGFGTPNYGYTF.

This clonotype was seen repeatedly, ten times or more. The chain links TRBV7-3 to TRBJ2-3, with D tentatively TRBD2 (6 bases). CDR1 and CDR2 (germline): SGHTA, FQGTGA. This CDR3 is built from 14 residues. The V gene lost 4 bases and the J gene lost 1 base, with 9 bases spanning the gap. The CDR3 is CASSWRDGTDTQYF. The CDR3 DNA is TGTGCCAGCAGCTGGAGGGACGGCACAGATACGCAGTATTTT.

The rearrangement uses TRBV7-9 and TRBJ2-1; possibly TRBD1 for D (5 bases). Germline lookup yields CDR1 SEHNR and CDR2 FQNEAQ (reference sequence). CDR3 size: 16 residues. The V end lost 5 bases, the J end lost 2 bases, and 16 bases lay between the germline ends. CDR3 in DNA: TGTGCCAGCAGCCTGGGTAGGCAGGGAACCTACAATGAGCAGTTCTTC. Translated, it gives CASSLGRQGTYNEQFF.

This rearrangement joins TRBV20-1 to TRBJ1-2; 7 nucleotides agree with TRBD1. The ends lost 6 bases at V and 3 bases at J; junction bases unmatched: 10. The CDR3 totals 14 residues. The germline V gene has CDR1 DFQATT and CDR2 SNEGSKA (reference sequence). The CDR3 here is CSADEDRIYYGYTF. The CDR3 DNA follows: TGCAGTGCGGATGAGGACAGGATCTACTATGGCTACACCTTC.